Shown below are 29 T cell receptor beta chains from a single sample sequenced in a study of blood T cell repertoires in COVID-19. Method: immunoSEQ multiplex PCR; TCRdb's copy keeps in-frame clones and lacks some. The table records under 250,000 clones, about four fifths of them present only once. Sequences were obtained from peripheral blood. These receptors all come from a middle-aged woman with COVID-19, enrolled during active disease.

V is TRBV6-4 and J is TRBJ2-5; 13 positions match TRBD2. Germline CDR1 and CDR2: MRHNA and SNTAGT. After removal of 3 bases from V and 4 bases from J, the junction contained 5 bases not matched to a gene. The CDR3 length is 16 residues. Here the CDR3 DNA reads TGTGCCAGCAGTGAAACTAGCGGGGGGGCCATAGAGACCCAGTACTTC. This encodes CASSETSGGAIETQYF.

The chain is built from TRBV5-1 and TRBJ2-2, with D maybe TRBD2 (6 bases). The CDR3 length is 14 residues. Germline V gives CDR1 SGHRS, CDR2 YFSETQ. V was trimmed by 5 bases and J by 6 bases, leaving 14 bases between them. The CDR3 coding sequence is TGCGCCAGCAGATCCCACGGGGGTGCCGGGGAGCTGTTTTTT. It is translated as CASRSHGGAGELFF.

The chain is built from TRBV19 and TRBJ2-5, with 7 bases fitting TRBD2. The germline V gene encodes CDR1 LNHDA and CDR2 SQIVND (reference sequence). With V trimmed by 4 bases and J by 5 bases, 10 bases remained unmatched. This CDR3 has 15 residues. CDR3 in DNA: TGTGCCAGTAGTAACCCGAGCGGGATAGGTGAGACCCAGTACTTC. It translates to CASSNPSGIGETQYF.

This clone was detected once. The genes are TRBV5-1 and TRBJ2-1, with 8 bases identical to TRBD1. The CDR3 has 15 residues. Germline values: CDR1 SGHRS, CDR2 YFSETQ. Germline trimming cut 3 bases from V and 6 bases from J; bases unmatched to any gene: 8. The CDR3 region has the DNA TGCGCCAGCAGCTCCAGGACAGGGAAAATCAATGAGCAGTTCTTC. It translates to CASSSRTGKINEQFF.

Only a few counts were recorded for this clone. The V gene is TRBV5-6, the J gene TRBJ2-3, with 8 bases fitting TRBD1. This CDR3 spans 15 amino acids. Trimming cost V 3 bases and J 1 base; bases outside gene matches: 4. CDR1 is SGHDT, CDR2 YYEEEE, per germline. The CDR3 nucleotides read TGTGCCAGCAGCTCCCAGGGGGCCGGCACAGATACGCAGTATTTT. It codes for CASSSQGAGTDTQYF.

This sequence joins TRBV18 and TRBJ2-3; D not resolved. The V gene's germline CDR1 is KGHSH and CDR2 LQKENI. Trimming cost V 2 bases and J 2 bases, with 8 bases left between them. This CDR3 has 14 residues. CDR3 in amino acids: CASSPNIYTDTQYF. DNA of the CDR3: TGTGCCAGCTCACCAAACATTTACACAGATACGCAGTATTTT.

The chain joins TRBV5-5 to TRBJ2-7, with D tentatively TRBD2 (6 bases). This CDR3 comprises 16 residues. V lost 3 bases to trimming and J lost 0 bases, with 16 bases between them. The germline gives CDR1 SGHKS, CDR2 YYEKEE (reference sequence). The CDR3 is CASSWAGGTYSYEQYF. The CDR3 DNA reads TGTGCCAGCAGCTGGGCCGGTGGGACTTACTCCTACGAGCAGTACTTC.

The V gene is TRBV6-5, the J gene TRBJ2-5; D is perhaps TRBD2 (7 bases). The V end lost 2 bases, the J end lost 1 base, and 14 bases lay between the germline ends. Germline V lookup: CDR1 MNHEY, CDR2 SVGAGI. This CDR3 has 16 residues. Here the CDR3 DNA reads TGTGCCAGCAGTTACGGGGTAGGGGGGGCCCAAGAGACCCAGTACTTC. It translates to CASSYGVGGAQETQYF.

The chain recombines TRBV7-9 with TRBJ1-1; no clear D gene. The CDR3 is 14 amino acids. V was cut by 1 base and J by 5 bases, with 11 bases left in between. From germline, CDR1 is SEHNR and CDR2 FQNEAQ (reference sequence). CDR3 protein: CASSLVLSGTEAFF. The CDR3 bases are TGTGCCAGCAGCTTAGTTCTTTCCGGGACTGAAGCTTTCTTT. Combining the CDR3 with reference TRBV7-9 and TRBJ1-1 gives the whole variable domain DTGVSQNPRHKITKRGQNVTFRCDPISEHNRLYWYRQTLGQGPEFLTYFQNEAQLEKSRLLSDRFSAERPKGSFSTLEIQRTEQGDSAMYLCASSLVLSGTEAFFGQGTRLTVV.

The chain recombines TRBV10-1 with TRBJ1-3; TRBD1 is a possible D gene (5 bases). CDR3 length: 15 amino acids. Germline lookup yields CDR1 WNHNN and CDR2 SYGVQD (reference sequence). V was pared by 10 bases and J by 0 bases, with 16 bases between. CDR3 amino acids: CATGDRSSSGNTIYF. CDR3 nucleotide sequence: TGCGCCACGGGGGATCGGTCGAGCTCTGGAAACACCATATATTTT.

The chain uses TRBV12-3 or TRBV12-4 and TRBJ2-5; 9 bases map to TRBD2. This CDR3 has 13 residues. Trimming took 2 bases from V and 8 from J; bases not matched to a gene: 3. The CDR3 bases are TGTGCCAGCAGTTTACGAGCGGGGGGCACCCAGTACTTC. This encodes CASSLRAGGTQYF.

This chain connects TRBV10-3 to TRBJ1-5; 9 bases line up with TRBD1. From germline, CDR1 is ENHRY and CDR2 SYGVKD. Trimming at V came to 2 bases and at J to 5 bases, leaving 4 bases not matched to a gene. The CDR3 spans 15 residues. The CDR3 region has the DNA TGTGCCATCAGTGAGGGACAGGGGTTGTATCAGCCCCAGCATTTT. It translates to CAISEGQGLYQPQHF.

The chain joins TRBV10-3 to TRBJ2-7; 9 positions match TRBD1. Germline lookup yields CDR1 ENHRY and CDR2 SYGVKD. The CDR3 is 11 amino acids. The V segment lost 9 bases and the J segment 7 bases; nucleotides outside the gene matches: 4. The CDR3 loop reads CAIEGTGEQYF. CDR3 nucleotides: TGTGCCATAGAAGGGACAGGGGAGCAGTACTTC.

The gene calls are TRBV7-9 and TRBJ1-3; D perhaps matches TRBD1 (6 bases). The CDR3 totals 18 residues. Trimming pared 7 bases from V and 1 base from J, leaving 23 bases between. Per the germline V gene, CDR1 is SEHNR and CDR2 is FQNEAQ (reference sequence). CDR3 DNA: TGTGCCAGCAAGGAGAGGGGGACCCTAAGGGTTTCTGGAAACACCATATATTTT. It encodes CASKERGTLRVSGNTIYF.

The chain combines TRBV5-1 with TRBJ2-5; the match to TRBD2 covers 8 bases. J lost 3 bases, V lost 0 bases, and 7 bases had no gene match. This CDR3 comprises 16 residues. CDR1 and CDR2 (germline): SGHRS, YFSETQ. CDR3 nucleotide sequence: TGCGCCAGCAGCTTGGCCGCGGGGGGCCCGGAAGAGACCCAGTACTTC. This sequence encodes CASSLAAGGPEETQYF.

CDR3 in amino acids: CASSQDRAPYEQYF. In DNA form, the CDR3 reads TGTGCCAGCAGCCAAGACAGGGCCCCCTACGAGCAGTACTTC. The chain has TRBV3-1 (or the pseudogene TRBV3-2) and TRBJ2-7; TRBD1 might be the D (5 bases). The V gene's germline CDR1 is LGHDT and CDR2 YNNKEL (reference sequence). The CDR3 spans 14 residues. The germline V and J ends were trimmed by 0 bases and 2 bases, with 8 bases remaining between them.

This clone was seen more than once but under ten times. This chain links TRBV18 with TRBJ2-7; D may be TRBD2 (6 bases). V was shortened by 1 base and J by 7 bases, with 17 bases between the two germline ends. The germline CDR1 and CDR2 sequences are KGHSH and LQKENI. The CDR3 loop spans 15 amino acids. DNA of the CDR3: TGTGCCAGCTCACCACGAAGTGGGACTTCCCCTGAGCAGTACTTC. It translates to CASSPRSGTSPEQYF.

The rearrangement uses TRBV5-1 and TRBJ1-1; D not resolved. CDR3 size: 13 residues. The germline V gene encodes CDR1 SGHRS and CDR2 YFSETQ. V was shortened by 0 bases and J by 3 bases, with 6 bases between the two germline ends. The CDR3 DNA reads TGCGCCAGCAGCTTGGTGACACACACTGAAGCTTTCTTT. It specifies CASSLVTHTEAFF.

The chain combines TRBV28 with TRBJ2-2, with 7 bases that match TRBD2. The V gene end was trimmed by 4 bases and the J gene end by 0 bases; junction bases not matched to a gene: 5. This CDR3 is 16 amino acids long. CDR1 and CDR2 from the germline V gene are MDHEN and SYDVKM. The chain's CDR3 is CASSSHGLANTGELFF. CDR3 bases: TGTGCCAGCAGTTCCCACGGACTAGCGAACACCGGGGAGCTGTTTTTT.

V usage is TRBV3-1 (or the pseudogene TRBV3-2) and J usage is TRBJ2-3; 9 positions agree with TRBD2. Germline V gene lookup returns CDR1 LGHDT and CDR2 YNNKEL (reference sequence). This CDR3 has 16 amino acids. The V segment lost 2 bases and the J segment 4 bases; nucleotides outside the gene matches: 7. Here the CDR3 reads CASSQRTSVRSDTQYF. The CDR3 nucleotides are TGTGCCAGCAGCCAAAGGACTAGCGTGAGGTCAGATACGCAGTATTTT.

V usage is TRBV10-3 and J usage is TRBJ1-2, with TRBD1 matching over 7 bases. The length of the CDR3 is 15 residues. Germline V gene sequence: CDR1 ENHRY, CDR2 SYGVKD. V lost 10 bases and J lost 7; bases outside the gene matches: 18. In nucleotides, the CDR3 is TGTGCCAACAGAACCCCAGACAGGGTGTCTGGTGGCTACACCTTC. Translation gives CANRTPDRVSGGYTF.

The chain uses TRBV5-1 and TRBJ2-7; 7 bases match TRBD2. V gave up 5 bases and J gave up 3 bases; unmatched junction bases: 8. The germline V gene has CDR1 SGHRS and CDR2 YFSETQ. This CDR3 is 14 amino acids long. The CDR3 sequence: CASRDGTTIYEQYF. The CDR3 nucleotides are TGCGCCAGCAGGGACGGGACTACTATCTACGAGCAGTACTTC.

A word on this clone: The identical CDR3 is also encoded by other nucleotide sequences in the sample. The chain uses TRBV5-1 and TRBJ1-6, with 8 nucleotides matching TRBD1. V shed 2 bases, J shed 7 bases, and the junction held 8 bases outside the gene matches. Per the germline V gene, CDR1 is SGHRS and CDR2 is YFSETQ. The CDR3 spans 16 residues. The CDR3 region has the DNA TGCGCCAGCAGCTTAGGGCAGGGGGCTTCCAATTCACCCCTCCACTTT. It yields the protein CASSLGQGASNSPLHF.

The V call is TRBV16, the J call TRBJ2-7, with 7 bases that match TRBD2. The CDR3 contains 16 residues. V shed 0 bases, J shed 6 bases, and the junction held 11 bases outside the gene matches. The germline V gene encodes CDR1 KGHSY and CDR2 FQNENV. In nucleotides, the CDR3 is TGTGCCAGCAGCCAATCGGGGGAGGGCGCGGTAGGCGAGCAGTACTTC. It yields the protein CASSQSGEGAVGEQYF.

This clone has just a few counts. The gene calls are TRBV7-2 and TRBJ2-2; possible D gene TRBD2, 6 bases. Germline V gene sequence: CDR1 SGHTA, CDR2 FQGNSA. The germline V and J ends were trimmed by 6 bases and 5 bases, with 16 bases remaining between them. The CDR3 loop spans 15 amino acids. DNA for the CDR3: TGTGCCAGCAGTCCGTGGCGGGGTTCTACCGGGGAGCTGTTTTTT. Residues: CASSPWRGSTGELFF.

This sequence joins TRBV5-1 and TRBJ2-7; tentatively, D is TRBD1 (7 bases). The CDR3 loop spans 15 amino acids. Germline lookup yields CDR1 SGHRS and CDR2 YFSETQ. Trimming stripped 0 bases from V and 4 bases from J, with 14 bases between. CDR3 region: CASSLGRGQRYEQYF. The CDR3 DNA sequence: TGCGCCAGCAGCTTGGGGAGGGGGCAGAGATACGAGCAGTACTTC.

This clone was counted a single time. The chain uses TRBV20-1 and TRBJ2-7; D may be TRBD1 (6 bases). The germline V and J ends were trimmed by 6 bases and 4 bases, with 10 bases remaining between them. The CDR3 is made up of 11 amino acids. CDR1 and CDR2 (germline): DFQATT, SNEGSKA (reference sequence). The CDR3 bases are TGCAGTGCGGACGGACAGTACGAGCAGTACTTC. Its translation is CSADGQYEQYF.

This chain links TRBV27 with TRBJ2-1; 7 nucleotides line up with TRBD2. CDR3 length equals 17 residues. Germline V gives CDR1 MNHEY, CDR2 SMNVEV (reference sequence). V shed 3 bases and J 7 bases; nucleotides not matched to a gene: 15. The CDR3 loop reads CASSFPDRTRLWNEQFF. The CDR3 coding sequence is TGTGCCAGCAGTTTCCCCGATAGGACTAGATTGTGGAATGAGCAGTTCTTC.

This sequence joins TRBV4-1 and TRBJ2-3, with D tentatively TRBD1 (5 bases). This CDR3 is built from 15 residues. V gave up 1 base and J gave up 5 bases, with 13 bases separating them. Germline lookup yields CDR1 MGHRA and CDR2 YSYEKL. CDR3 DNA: TGCGCCAGCAGCCAAGTAGACAGATTGGGAGATACGCAGTATTTT. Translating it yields CASSQVDRLGDTQYF.